These 14 T cell receptor beta chains were sequenced from one sample in a study of cytomegalovirus exposure and HLA in healthy donors. The PCR had 60 Vbeta and 13 Jbeta primers. Generated by immunoSEQ multiplex PCR, the TCRdb table keeps only in-frame clones and is missing some. This table has approximately 90,000 clones, roughly three quarters appearing once. Material: PBMCs. The receptors here all came from a young man in good health and CMV-seronegative.

The V and J genes are TRBV6-4 and TRBJ1-1; possible D gene TRBD1, 6 bases. Germline V lookup: CDR1 MRHNA, CDR2 SNTAGT. The CDR3 has 15 residues. Deletions cut 0 bases from V and 6 bases from J, with 14 bases between. DNA for the CDR3: TGTGCCAGCAGTGACTCGTTCGGGGGGCGGTCTGAAGCTTTCTTT. It encodes CASSDSFGGRSEAFF.

This clone appeared a few times. The rearrangement joins TRBV23-1 to TRBJ1-3, with TRBD1 identical over 7 bases. TRBV23-1 is marked as an open reading frame, function uncertain. J was trimmed by 7 bases and V by 4 bases; bases with no gene match: 16. The CDR3 totals 17 residues. This chain's CDR3 is CASSLWGIGGGGNTIYF. The CDR3 DNA reads as TGCGCCAGCAGTCTCTGGGGAATAGGGGGCGGCGGGAACACCATATATTTT.

J is TRBJ2-5 and V is TRBV11-2, with TRBD1 matching 8 bases. CDR1 and CDR2 from the germline V gene are SGHAT and FQNNGV. CDR3 length: 16 amino acids. With V trimmed by 1 base and J by 4 bases, 8 bases remained unmatched. The DNA of the CDR3 is TGTGCCAGCAGCTTAGTGGCAGGGGGCTTGGGAGAGACCCAGTACTTC. Protein: CASSLVAGGLGETQYF.

V gene TRBV5-4 combines with J gene TRBJ1-2, with 7 bases aligning to TRBD1. Germline V lookup: CDR1 SGHNT, CDR2 YYREEE (reference sequence). The CDR3 covers 15 residues. The ends lost 1 base at V and 4 bases at J; junction bases unmatched: 7. CDR3 in amino acids: CASSLLTGLVYGYTF. CDR3 coding DNA: TGTGCCAGCAGCTTGTTGACAGGGTTAGTCTATGGCTACACCTTC.

The count of this clone is one. Here the CDR3 reads CASSPSPGYEQYF. The DNA for the CDR3 is TGCGCCAGCAGCCCCAGCCCGGGTTACGAGCAGTACTTC. The V call is TRBV4-3, the J call TRBJ2-7; no reliable D call. Germline CDR1 is LGHNA and CDR2 is YSLEER. This CDR3 spans 13 amino acids. Trimming took off 4 bases at V and 4 bases at J, with 11 bases between the two ends.

The rearrangement joins TRBV28 to TRBJ2-5, with D unclear. The length of the CDR3 is 13 residues. Germline CDR1 and CDR2: MDHEN and SYDVKM. Trimming pared 6 bases from V and 1 base from J, leaving 9 bases between. For the CDR3, the DNA is TGTGCCAGCAGCGACTCGTCCCAAGAGACCCAGTACTTC. Protein sequence: CASSDSSQETQYF.

V gene TRBV6-5 combines with J gene TRBJ1-1, with TRBD1 matching over 7 bases. The CDR3 runs 12 residues. The V segment lost 5 bases and the J segment 5 bases; nucleotides outside the gene matches: 2. Germline CDR1 and CDR2: MNHEY and SVGAGI. CDR3 sequence: CASSQDRTEAFF. CDR3 nucleotide sequence: TGTGCCAGCAGTCAGGACAGGACTGAAGCTTTCTTT.

This sequence joins TRBV18 and TRBJ2-7; TRBD1 matches at 10 bases. This CDR3 has 14 residues. CDR1 and CDR2 (germline): KGHSH, LQKENI. The V gene end was trimmed by 6 bases and the J gene end by 2 bases; junction bases not matched to a gene: 4. In nucleotides, the CDR3 is TGTGCCAGCTCCCTCGACAGGGGGCCCTACGAGCAGTACTTC. Translated: CASSLDRGPYEQYF.

CDR3: CASSQTMRLNTEAFF. In nucleotides, the CDR3 is TGTGCCAGCAGCCAAACAATGCGGCTTAACACTGAAGCTTTCTTT. J is TRBJ1-1 and V is TRBV16; no reliable D call. CDR3 size: 15 residues. Trimming removed 2 bases at V and 2 bases at J, with 12 bases between. Germline V gene sequence: CDR1 KGHSY, CDR2 FQNENV.

The chain recombines TRBV19 with TRBJ1-5; 8 bases fit TRBD1. J lost 3 bases, V lost 4 bases, and 11 bases had no gene match. Germline lookup yields CDR1 LNHDA and CDR2 SQIVND (reference sequence). The CDR3 runs to 17 residues. The CDR3 protein is CASSTGGAGFDNQPQHF. CDR3 DNA sequence: TGTGCCAGTAGTACAGGGGGCGCCGGATTCGACAATCAGCCCCAGCATTTT.

The rearrangement links TRBV11-2 to TRBJ1-3, with D unresolved. Between the trimmed V and J ends, which lost 1 base and 0 bases, there was a span of 13 bases. Germline lookup yields CDR1 SGHAT and CDR2 FQNNGV. CDR3 length: 17 residues. The CDR3 nucleotides read TGTGCCAGCAGCTTAGGTCCTCGGTACTACTCTGGAAACACCATATATTTT. Its protein is CASSLGPRYYSGNTIYF.

The rearrangement joins TRBV29-1 to TRBJ2-2; 7 nucleotides align to TRBD1. Losses at the gene ends were 3 bases for V and 8 bases for J; bases not matched to a gene: 3. The V gene's germline CDR1 is SQVTM and CDR2 ANQGSEA. The length of the CDR3 is 12 residues. CDR3 DNA: TGCAGCGTTGACAGGGGGTTAGGGGAGCTGTTTTTT. This codes for CSVDRGLGELFF.

The chain recombines TRBV28 with TRBJ1-1; 10 bases are shared with TRBD1. The CDR3 extends over 13 amino acids. J lost 9 bases, V lost 7 bases, and 8 bases had no gene match. Germline V gene sequence: CDR1 MDHEN, CDR2 SYDVKM. As DNA, the CDR3 is TGTGCCAGCATCCCGGGACAGGGGTGGAAAGCTTTCTTT. Its translation is CASIPGQGWKAFF.

This clone came up a few times. This sequence joins TRBV29-1 and TRBJ2-6, with D maybe TRBD2 (5 bases). The CDR3 has 15 amino acids. Deletions cut 1 base from V and 4 bases from J, with 11 bases between. Germline CDR1 and CDR2: SQVTM and ANQGSEA. Here the CDR3 DNA reads TGCAGCGTTGAAGCGAGAGGACTGGGGGCCAACGTCCTGACTTTC. It encodes CSVEARGLGANVLTF. Based on the CDR3 plus reference TRBV29-1 and TRBJ2-6, the full variable domain is SAVISQKPSRDICQRGTSLTIQCQVDSQVTMMFWYRQQPGQSLTLIATANQGSEATYESGFVIDKFPISRPNLTFSTLTVSNMSPEDSSIYLCSVEARGLGANVLTFGAGSRLTVL.